These 4 T cell receptor beta chains originate from one sample sequenced in a study of naive and memory T cell subsets. The library had UMIs added by 3' ligation of an oligonucleotide to TCR cDNA. The SP2 primer and nested alpha and beta constant region primers amplified ligated cDNA in four rounds. TCRdb redid the calling of the 5' RACE reads with MiXCR, one entry per CDR3 protein. The sample shows around 56,000 distinct CDR3 sequences, approximately 8% of them seen only once. The receptors derive from a female donor in good health.

This clonotype appeared a few times. J is TRBJ1-2 and V is TRBV4-1; 9 bases fit TRBD1. Looked up from germline, CDR1 is MGHRA and CDR2 is YSYEKL. Trimming removed 0 bases from V and 6 bases from J; junction bases left unmatched: 8. This CDR3 contains 16 residues. The CDR3 is CASSQDQIGTGNGYTF. CDR3 bases: TGCGCCAGCAGCCAAGATCAGATTGGGACAGGGAATGGCTACACCTTC.

This clonotype was counted at least ten times. The chain carries TRBV7-3 and TRBJ2-3; maybe TRBD2 (7 bases). In germline, CDR1 is SGHTA, CDR2 FQGTGA. With 5 bases removed from V and 4 bases from J, the gap between germline ends came to 10 bases. CDR3 size: 13 residues. Here the CDR3 DNA reads TGTGCCAGCAGCCGGCGGGGGCCAGATACGCAGTATTTT. Its protein product is CASSRRGPDTQYF. The whole variable domain, remainder taken from reference TRBV7-3 and TRBJ2-3, is GAGVSQTPSNKVTEKGKYVELRCDPISGHTALYWYRQSLGQGPEFLIYFQGTGAADDSGLPNDRFFAVRPEGSVSTLKIQRTERGDSAVYLCASSRRGPDTQYFGPGTRLTVL.

There are many counts of this clonotype. The rearrangement links TRBV20-1 to TRBJ1-5, with D unclear. This CDR3 region has 14 residues. The V end lost 4 bases, the J end lost 3 bases, and 13 bases lay between the germline ends. Germline CDR1 and CDR2: DFQATT and SNEGSKA (reference sequence). Here the CDR3 reads CSAMGGSLNQPQHF. CDR3 in DNA: TGCAGTGCTATGGGTGGCAGCCTCAATCAGCCCCAGCATTTT.

The chain carries TRBV19 and TRBJ1-2; weak D call: TRBD1 (6 bases). The V gene's germline CDR1 is LNHDA and CDR2 SQIVND (reference sequence). The V and J ends lost 5 bases and 7 bases respectively, with 23 bases between them. This CDR3 has 16 residues. DNA for the CDR3: TGTGCCAGTAGTCCTCCCCTGGGGGGGGCGTTTGGTGGCTACACCTTC. Translating it yields CASSPPLGGAFGGYTF. The full variable domain, in which reference TRBV19 and TRBJ1-2 provide the parts outside the CDR3, is DGGITQSPKYLFRKEGQNVTLSCEQNLNHDAMYWYRQDPGQGLRLIYYSQIVNDFQKGDIAEGYSVSREKKESFPLTVTSAQKNPTAFYLCASSPPLGGAFGGYTFGSGTRLTVV.